The 13 T cell receptor beta chains listed next were all sequenced from one sample in a study of T cell responses to AZD1222 COVID-19 vaccine. Assay used: immunoSEQ multiplex PCR; TCRdb lists only in-frame clones, some missing. The sample carries about 130,000 clones, around nine tenths recorded once. The sequencing used peripheral blood, collected 28 days after the second AZD1222 dose. The receptor source for this set is an adult who received the AZD1222 COVID-19 vaccine.

The chain employs TRBV6-6 and TRBJ1-4; D unclear. CDR1 and CDR2 (germline): MNHNY, SVGAGI (reference sequence). V lost 10 bases to trimming and J lost 8 bases, with 11 bases between them. CDR3 size: 11 residues. The CDR3 loop is CATRSGEKLFF. CDR3 DNA sequence: TGTGCCACTCGGAGCGGGGAAAAACTGTTTTTT.

This clone has only one observation. The chain links TRBV6-5 to TRBJ2-5; no clear D. V was pared by 7 bases and J by 5 bases, with 11 bases between. The CDR3 loop spans 12 amino acids. Per the germline V gene, CDR1 is MNHEY and CDR2 is SVGAGI. The CDR3 region has the DNA TGTGCCAGCAAGGAAGTTGGGGAGACCCAGTACTTC. Translated: CASKEVGETQYF.

The J gene is TRBJ2-7, the V gene TRBV7-9, with D unclear. Deletions cut 2 bases from V and 3 bases from J, with 14 bases between. CDR1 is SEHNR and CDR2 is FQNEAQ in the germline V gene (reference sequence). CDR3 length: 15 residues. DNA of the CDR3: TGTGCCAGCAGCTTACCACTATCAAAAGACTACGAGCAGTACTTC. This codes for CASSLPLSKDYEQYF.

The gene calls are TRBV6-5 and TRBJ1-3; 8 nucleotides agree with TRBD1. Germline trimming cut 6 bases from V and 4 bases from J; bases unmatched to any gene: 8. CDR1 MNHEY and CDR2 SVGAGI come from the germline V gene. The CDR3 consists of 15 residues. The CDR3 region is CASRDWGQEGNTIYF. As DNA, the CDR3 is TGTGCCAGCAGAGACTGGGGACAGGAAGGAAACACCATATATTTT.

The V call is TRBV5-4, the J call TRBJ1-6; D gene unclear. Germline V gene sequence: CDR1 SGHNT, CDR2 YYREEE (reference sequence). V gave up 2 bases and J gave up 12 bases, with 12 bases separating them. The CDR3 has 13 residues. CDR3 sequence: CASSFDGPRPLHF. As DNA, the CDR3 is TGTGCCAGCAGCTTCGACGGCCCAAGACCCCTCCACTTT.

The DNA for the CDR3 is TGTGCCACCAGCAAGGGCTCGGCCTCTGGAAACACCATATATTTT. Encoded protein: CATSKGSASGNTIYF. The chain uses TRBV15 and TRBJ1-3, with D unresolved. The germline V and J ends were trimmed by 4 bases and 0 bases, with 10 bases remaining between them. Germline assignment: CDR1 LNHNV and CDR2 YYDKDF (reference sequence). This CDR3 region has 15 residues. The whole variable domain, filled in from reference TRBV15 and TRBJ1-3, reads DAMVIQNPRYQVTQFGKPVTLSCSQTLNHNVMYWYQQKSSQAPKLLFHYYDKDFNNEADTPDNFQSRRPNTSFCFLDIRSPGLGDTAMYLCATSKGSASGNTIYFGEGSWLTVV.

The CDR3 sequence is CASNDWGLSYNSPLHF. CDR3 DNA: TGTGCCAGCAACGACTGGGGACTCTCCTATAATTCACCCCTCCACTTT. V is TRBV2 and J is TRBJ1-6, with D perhaps TRBD1 (5 bases). The length of the CDR3 is 16 residues. The germline gives CDR1 SNHLY, CDR2 FYNNEI. Trimming pared 7 bases from V and 0 bases from J, leaving 13 bases between.

The chain recombines TRBV6-5 with TRBJ2-5; D unresolved. There are 14 residues in the CDR3. Germline CDR1 and CDR2: MNHEY and SVGAGI. V dropped 2 bases and J dropped 4 bases, with 11 bases sitting between them. The CDR3 region is CASSYQERSETQYF. The CDR3 DNA is TGTGCCAGCAGTTACCAGGAGCGCTCAGAGACCCAGTACTTC.

The V call is TRBV11-3, the J call TRBJ1-2, with D perhaps TRBD1 (5 bases). The CDR3 totals 12 residues. V lost 5 bases and J 2 bases, leaving 6 bases between the germline ends. Germline V gene data show CDR1 as SGHNT and CDR2 as YENEEA. The CDR3 sequence: CASSRDNYGYTF. The CDR3 DNA reads as TGTGCCAGCAGCCGGGACAACTATGGCTACACCTTC.

The J gene is TRBJ2-2, the V gene TRBV19, with 7 bases identical to TRBD2. This CDR3 spans 13 amino acids. Trimming removed 10 bases from V and 2 bases from J; junction bases left unmatched: 4. Germline lookup yields CDR1 LNHDA and CDR2 SQIVND (reference sequence). Here the CDR3 reads CATRDYNTGELFF. CDR3 in DNA: TGTGCCACGCGGGACTACAACACCGGGGAGCTGTTTTTT.

This clone occurred once. This chain connects TRBV5-1 to TRBJ1-1; D not certain. The CDR3 consists of 13 residues. Trimming left V 2 bases short and J 5 bases short, with 10 bases between. The V gene's germline CDR1 is SGHRS and CDR2 YFSETQ. The CDR3 protein is CASSFTRETEAFF. In nucleotides, the CDR3 is TGCGCCAGCAGCTTTACACGGGAAACTGAAGCTTTCTTT.

The chain joins TRBV11-3 to TRBJ1-1; 8 bases are shared with TRBD1. V shed 1 base and J 5 bases; nucleotides not matched to a gene: 6. The germline V gene has CDR1 SGHNT and CDR2 YENEEA. The CDR3 is made up of 15 amino acids. The DNA of the CDR3 is TGTGCCAGCAGCTTAGTGCCAGGGGGCGAGACTGAAGCTTTCTTT. It codes for CASSLVPGGETEAFF.

V and J are TRBV7-2 and TRBJ1-3; D gene unclear. V dropped 5 bases and J dropped 2 bases, with 13 bases sitting between them. The germline gives CDR1 SGHTA, CDR2 FQGNSA. The CDR3 length is 15 residues. CDR3 coding DNA: TGTGCCAGCAGCGTAACGCAGGTGACTGGAAACACCATATATTTT. Amino acids: CASSVTQVTGNTIYF.